This T cell receptor (beta chain) was retrieved from a study of T-cell memory formation after mild COVID-19. General study points: For second-wave clones that peaked at day 37, SARS-CoV-2 specificity went unverified.

TCRdb independently ran MiXCR on the 5' RACE reads; one entry per CDR3 protein. The data show approximately 410,000 distinct CDR3 sequences, 20% to 25% seen once. This clonotype was recorded a few times. The antigen remains undetermined. CDR3 size: 15 residues. V lost 0 bases and J lost 0, with 9 bases in between. Germline V gene sequence: CDR1 SGHRS, CDR2 YFSETQ. The source is an adult woman who had mild COVID-19 (a few samples of this study predate the infection). Cell type and time point are not known. Sequencing used PBMCs or a T cell subset sorted from them (not recorded which). The chain links TRBV5-1 to TRBJ1-1, with no clear D. The CDR3 loop reads CASSLVGSLNTEAFF. CDR3 nucleotide sequence: TGCGCCAGCAGCTTGGTGGGCAGCCTGAACACTGAAGCTTTCTTT.